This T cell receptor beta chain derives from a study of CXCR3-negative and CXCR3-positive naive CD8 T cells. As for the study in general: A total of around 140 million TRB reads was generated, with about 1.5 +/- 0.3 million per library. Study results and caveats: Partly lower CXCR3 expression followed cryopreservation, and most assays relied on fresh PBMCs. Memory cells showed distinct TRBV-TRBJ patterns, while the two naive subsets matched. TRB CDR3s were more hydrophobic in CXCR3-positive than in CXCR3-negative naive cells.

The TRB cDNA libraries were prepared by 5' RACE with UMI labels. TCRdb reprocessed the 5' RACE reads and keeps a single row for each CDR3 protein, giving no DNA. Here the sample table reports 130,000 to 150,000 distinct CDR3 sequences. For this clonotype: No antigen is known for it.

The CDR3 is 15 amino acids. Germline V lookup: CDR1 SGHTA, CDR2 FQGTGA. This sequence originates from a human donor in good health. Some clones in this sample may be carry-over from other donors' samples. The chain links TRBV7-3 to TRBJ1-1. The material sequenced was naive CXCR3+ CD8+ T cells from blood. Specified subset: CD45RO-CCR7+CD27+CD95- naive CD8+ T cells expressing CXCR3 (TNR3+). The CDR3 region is CASSRIPQENTEAFF. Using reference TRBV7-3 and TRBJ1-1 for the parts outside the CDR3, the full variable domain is GAGVSQTPSNKVTEKGKYVELRCDPISGHTALYWYRQSLGQGPEFLIYFQGTGAADDSGLPNDRFFAVRPEGSVSTLKIQRTERGDSAVYLCASSRIPQENTEAFFGQGTRLTVV.